One sample yielded the 10 T cell receptor beta chains listed below, sequenced in a study of T cell repertoires and HLA-DP antigens. These TCRs are of unknown antigen specificity. TCRdb's table, derived via immunoSEQ multiplex PCR, lists solely in-frame clones and lacks some. The sample lists approximately 110,000 clones; 80% to 95% were seen once. The material sequenced was CD4+ T cells from PBMCs. Source of these receptors: a woman between 18 and 29 years old in good health and CMV-seronegative.

The chain recombines TRBV11-2 with TRBJ2-5, with no clear D. With 8 bases removed from V and 7 bases from J, the gap between germline ends came to 20 bases. The germline V gene encodes CDR1 SGHAT and CDR2 FQNNGV. The CDR3 is 14 residues long. This CDR3 reads CASSRLPRDATQYF. DNA of the CDR3: TGTGCCAGCTCCCGATTGCCAAGAGATGCGACCCAGTACTTC.

The rearrangement joins TRBV18 to TRBJ2-7, with 8 nucleotides matching TRBD1. This CDR3 is 17 amino acids long. The germline gives CDR1 KGHSH, CDR2 LQKENI. V gave up 3 bases and J gave up 0 bases; unmatched junction bases: 10. This CDR3 is CASSPETGALSSYEQYF. In DNA form, the CDR3 reads TGTGCCAGCTCACCCGAGACAGGGGCCTTAAGCTCCTACGAGCAGTACTTC.

The chain combines TRBV11-2 with TRBJ1-4; D is ambiguous. This CDR3 is built from 18 residues. Looked up from germline, CDR1 is SGHAT and CDR2 is FQNNGV. Trimming pared 3 bases from V and 8 bases from J, leaving 25 bases between. The CDR3 DNA sequence: TGTGCCAGCAGCTTGGGCCGGATTCTAGCCCTCGAGCGAGAAAAACTGTTTTTT. Its protein is CASSLGRILALEREKLFF.

This chain uses TRBV7-2 with TRBJ2-5; weak D call: TRBD2 (6 bases). V lost 8 bases to trimming and J lost 1 base, with 14 bases between them. CDR3 length equals 14 residues. Germline V CDR1 and CDR2: SGHTA, FQGNSA. The CDR3 sequence: CASPWDWPQETQYF. The CDR3 DNA sequence: TGTGCCAGCCCCTGGGACTGGCCCCAAGAGACCCAGTACTTC.

This clone was found once. The chain combines TRBV28 with TRBJ2-5, with TRBD2 matching 10 bases. There are 14 residues in the CDR3. The V segment lost 6 bases and the J segment 7 bases; nucleotides outside the gene matches: 8. Germline V gives CDR1 MDHEN, CDR2 SYDVKM. The CDR3 coding sequence is TGTGCCAGCAGCCTTAGCGGGGGGCACGGGACCCAGTACTTC. Protein sequence: CASSLSGGHGTQYF.

The chain joins TRBV2 to TRBJ2-3; D gene unclear. CDR3 length: 13 residues. Germline CDR1 and CDR2: SNHLY and FYNNEI. V was trimmed by 6 bases and J by 2 bases, leaving 9 bases between them. CDR3 residues: CASRDEITDTQYF. Written as DNA, the CDR3 is TGTGCCAGCAGGGACGAAATCACAGATACGCAGTATTTT. The variable domain in full, completed from reference TRBV2 and TRBJ2-3, reads EPEVTQTPSHQVTQMGQEVILRCVPISNHLYFYWYRQILGQKVEFLVSFYNNEISEKSEIFDDQFSVERPDGSNFTLKIRSTKLEDSAMYFCASRDEITDTQYFGPGTRLTVL.

V gene TRBV7-9 combines with J gene TRBJ1-1, with D hard to call. Per the germline V gene, CDR1 is SEHNR and CDR2 is FQNEAQ (reference sequence). V gave up 2 bases and J gave up 3 bases, with 13 bases separating them. The CDR3 length is 15 residues. In DNA, the CDR3 is TGTGCCAGCAGCTTATTCTCCGGCAGCTACACTGAAGCTTTCTTT. It translates to CASSLFSGSYTEAFF.

This rearrangement joins TRBV6-5 to TRBJ1-4, with TRBD1 as a possible D gene (5 bases). The CDR3 consists of 14 residues. V was cut by 4 bases and J by 8 bases, with 14 bases left in between. CDR1 and CDR2 (germline): MNHEY, SVGAGI. This CDR3 reads CASSSQGAGEKLFF. DNA for the CDR3: TGTGCCAGCAGTTCCCAAGGGGCTGGAGAAAAACTGTTTTTT.

The genes are TRBV4-1 and TRBJ2-1; tentatively, D is TRBD1 (5 bases). This CDR3 is built from 17 residues. Trimming cost V 0 bases and J 12 bases, with 24 bases left between them. Per germline, CDR1 MGHRA and CDR2 YSYEKL. For the CDR3, the DNA is TGCGCCAGCAGCCAAGATTTCGCTAGTTCCTTTAGTAGGGGGCAGTTCTTC. Residues: CASSQDFASSFSRGQFF.

V gene TRBV7-6 combines with J gene TRBJ2-3; 12 bases line up with TRBD1. V shed 3 bases and J 4 bases; nucleotides not matched to a gene: 8. From germline, CDR1 is SGHVS and CDR2 FNYEAQ. CDR3 length: 17 amino acids. Here the CDR3 reads CASSFSGDRGLADTQYF. In DNA form, the CDR3 reads TGTGCCAGCAGCTTCTCCGGGGACAGGGGGCTAGCAGATACGCAGTATTTT.